The rows below give T cell receptor beta chains drawn from one sample of a study of cytomegalovirus exposure and HLA in healthy donors. The data were produced by immunoSEQ multiplex PCR, yet TCRdb's version contains in-frame clones alone and is incomplete. This repertoire includes 60,000 to 65,000 clones. The sequencing input was PBMCs. All receptors derive from a man aged 30 to 39 in good health and CMV-seropositive. CDR3s include the opening cysteine and the closing phenylalanine or tryptophan. A D gene is named only where the DNA matches it firmly.

TRBD1,TRBV5-6,TRBJ1-4,TGTGCCAGCAGTCCCGACAGGGGGACGCGAAGTGAAAAACTGTTTTTT,CASSPDRGTRSEKLFF
-,TRBV2,TRBJ2-4,TGTGCCAGCAGAGGGGACTTCAAAAACATTCAGTACTTC,CASRGDFKNIQYF
TRBD1,TRBV5-1,TRBJ1-4,TGCGCCAGCAGCTTGGCCGGGACAGGAAATGAAAAACTGTTTTTT,CASSLAGTGNEKLFF
TRBD2,TRBV5-1,TRBJ2-3,TGCGCCAGCAGCTTCGCGTTATATAGCGGGGGGGAAGATACGCAGTATTTT,CASSFALYSGGEDTQYF
-,TRBV29-1,TRBJ2-1,TGCAGCGGCCGGGACTTCTACAATGAGCAGTTCTTC,CSGRDFYNEQFF
-,TRBV19,TRBJ1-2,TGTGCCAGTAGCCCAAGCGACCGACGGGGGATTGGCTATGGCTACACCTTC,CASSPSDRRGIGYGYTF
TRBD1,TRBV7-3,TRBJ1-1,TGTGCCAGCAGGGATCAGGGGGGAACTGAAGCTTTCTTT,CASRDQGGTEAFF
TRBD2,TRBV19,TRBJ2-6,TGTGCCAGTAGAAGGCTAGCGGGAGTCGCTGGGGCCAACGTCCTGACTTTC,CASRRLAGVAGANVLTF
-,TRBV5-1,TRBJ1-1,TGCGCCAGCAGCTTGGACAGGGCGCCTGAAGCTTTCTTT,CASSLDRAPEAFF
-,TRBV19,TRBJ2-2,TGTGCCAGTAGTATAAGGGGCCGGACAGTCAGTAGGGAGCTGTTTTTT,CASSIRGRTVSRELFF
-,TRBV11-2,TRBJ1-6,TGTGCCAGCAGCCAGGGGCATGTCTCACCCCTCCACTTT,CASSQGHVSPLHF
-,TRBV5-1,TRBJ1-6,TGCGCCAGCAGCTTGACCTCAGGGGCACTAAATTCACCCCTCCACTTT,CASSLTSGALNSPLHF
-,TRBV11-3,TRBJ2-5,TGTGCCAGCACCAAGCTTAGGGGTTTGGGTGGCCAAGAGACCCAGTACTTC,CASTKLRGLGGQETQYF
-,TRBV5-1,TRBJ1-3,TGCGCCAGCAGCTTGGACAGTACCTCTGGAAACACCATATATTTT,CASSLDSTSGNTIYF
-,TRBV11-2,TRBJ2-7,TGTGCCAGCAGCGTCTTGGTCGGCTACGAGCAGTACTTC,CASSVLVGYEQYF
TRBD2,TRBV9,TRBJ2-1,TGTGCCAGCAGCGGTAGCGGGGCATCCGACAATGAGCAGTTCTTC,CASSGSGASDNEQFF
-,TRBV19,TRBJ1-1,TGTGCCAGTAAACGGGAGGTTCTTTCTGAAGCTTTCTTT,CASKREVLSEAFF
-,TRBV7-9,TRBJ1-4,TGTGCCAGCAGCGTACAGGACAGTAGGGCAGGACGGGAACTGCTTTTT,CASSVQDSRAGRELLF
-,TRBV25-1,TRBJ2-3,TGTGCCAGCAGTGACATCCGATTGGGACTTCCAGATACGCAGTATTTT,CASSDIRLGLPDTQYF
TRBD2,TRBV7-9,TRBJ2-1,TGTGCCAGCAGCTCGACTCTACGGACTAGCGGGAGGGTCAATGAGCAGTTCTTC,CASSSTLRTSGRVNEQFF
TRBD1,TRBV7-9,TRBJ1-1,TGTGCCAGCAGCCACGGGACAGGGGGGAACACTGAAGCTTTCTTT,CASSHGTGGNTEAFF
-,TRBV30,TRBJ1-4,TGTGCCTCCCGCCCGGGATCCGCGAAAAAACTGTTTTTT,CASRPGSAKKLFF
-,TRBV5-1,TRBJ2-7,TGCGCCAGCAGCAACAACTACGAGCAGTACTTC,CASSNNYEQYF
TRBD1,TRBV5-5,TRBJ2-7,TGTGCCAGCAGCTTGGGCCTCGGGACAGGGATCTCCTACGAGCAGTACTTC,CASSLGLGTGISYEQYF
-,TRBV9,TRBJ2-1,TGTGCCAGCAGCGTCTACTTTGAATCCTACAATGAGCAGTTCTTC,CASSVYFESYNEQFF
TRBD2,TRBV29-1,TRBJ2-1,TGCAGCTCTAGCGGGAGCTACAATGAGCAGTTCTTC,CSSSGSYNEQFF
-,TRBV29-1,TRBJ2-7,TGCAGCGTTGAAGACAGGTCCTACGAGCAGTACTTC,CSVEDRSYEQYF
TRBD1,TRBV27,TRBJ1-6,TGTGCCAGCAGGGAGGACAGGGGGCTTTCACCCCTCCACTTT,CASREDRGLSPLHF
-,TRBV25-1,TRBJ2-3,TGTGCCAGCAGTCCTTTCGACAGCCCCGATACGCAGTATTTT,CASSPFDSPDTQYF
-,TRBV7-3,TRBJ2-5,TGTGCCAGCAGCTTAGGTCAGGGTATCGAGGAGACCCAGTACTTC,CASSLGQGIEETQYF
TRBD1,TRBV5-4,TRBJ2-7,TGTGCCAGCAGCATCGGACAGGGGGGGTACGAGCAGTACTTC,CASSIGQGGYEQYF
-,TRBV29-1,TRBJ2-3,TGCAGCGTGTCAGGGGGGTCTAGCACAGATACGCAGTATTTT,CSVSGGSSTDTQYF
TRBD2,TRBV4-1,TRBJ2-2,TGCGCCAGCAGCCATCTCGGGACTAGCGGGAGCTCTCCGAACACCGGGGAGCTGTTTTTT,CASSHLGTSGSSPNTGELFF
TRBD1,TRBV9,TRBJ1-1,TGTGCCAGCAGCGTAGAGGGGACAGGGGGCACTGAAGCTTTCTTT,CASSVEGTGGTEAFF
-,TRBV5-1,TRBJ2-7,TGCGCCAGCAGCTCAAGGGACACCGCCTACGAGCAGTACTTC,CASSSRDTAYEQYF
-,TRBV10-3,TRBJ2-5,TGTGCCATCAATGAGGGGGGGAAGACCCAGTACTTC,CAINEGGKTQYF
-,TRBV5-4,TRBJ1-2,TGTGCCAGCAGCAGAGGACAGCTAGCTAACTATGGCTACACCTTC,CASSRGQLANYGYTF
-,TRBV5-6,TRBJ1-2,TGTGCCAGCAGCTCTCAGCCGGGTGGCTACACCTTC,CASSSQPGGYTF
-,TRBV6-6,TRBJ1-5,TGTGCCAGCAGTTACCGGGGGGTAGTCCCCCAGCATTTT,CASSYRGVVPQHF